Included here is one T cell receptor (beta chain) sequence, with context. Its antigen remains unknown. The CDR3 has 13 amino acids. V shed 3 bases and J shed 6 bases, with 11 bases lying between them. Germline V gene data show CDR1 as MDHEN and CDR2 as SYDVKM. The sample originates from a study of CD8+ T cells in alopecia areata. Findings of the study overall: Lesional scalp, notably in alopecia totalis/universalis, had clonality above that of normal scalp. Sequencing of scalp samples also includes resident alphabeta T cells from normal skin.

The sequencing template was cDNA reverse transcribed from extracted RNA. The protocol was immunoSEQ multiplex PCR, while the TCRdb copy is restricted to in-frame clones and leaves out a portion. The data show 70,000 to 95,000 clones, roughly half seen once. Lesional scalp tissue (obtained by punch biopsy) and peripheral blood were collected from alopecia areata patients. PBMCs were stained for CD3, CD4 and CD8, and CD4+ and CD8+ T cells were sorted. The TCR was taken from a human donor with alopecia areata. The sequencing input was NKG2D-high CD8+ T cells sorted from blood. The chain links TRBV28 to TRBJ1-2, with TRBD1 as a possible D gene (6 bases). CDR3 amino acids: CASSLGGADGYTF. The CDR3 bases are TGTGCCAGCAGTTTGGGGGGCGCTGATGGCTACACCTTC.